A single sample gave rise to the 27 T cell receptor beta chains below, sequenced in a study of T cell responses to AZD1222 COVID-19 vaccine. Profiling relied on immunoSEQ multiplex PCR, and the TCRdb table lists in-frame clones only, not all of them. Here the sample spans about 150,000 clones, around 90% being singletons. Sample: peripheral blood, taken on day 0 of AZD1222 vaccination. All receptors derive from an adult in good health.

The V call is TRBV4-1, the J call TRBJ1-4; perhaps TRBD1 as D (6 bases). V was trimmed by 3 bases and J by 1 base, leaving 24 bases between them. CDR3 size: 20 residues. Germline CDR1 reads MGHRA; CDR2 reads YSYEKL. CDR3 in amino acids: CASSHRGPQGMIGTNEKLFF. The CDR3 coding sequence is TGCGCCAGCAGCCATAGAGGCCCACAGGGAATGATTGGAACTAATGAAAAACTGTTTTTT.

This chain links TRBV7-6 with TRBJ2-7; 10 bases fit TRBD2. V lost 5 bases and J lost 4; bases outside the gene matches: 11. The CDR3 runs 16 residues. The germline V gene encodes CDR1 SGHVS and CDR2 FNYEAQ. The CDR3 nucleotides read TGTGCCAGCAGCCCCAACATAGCGGGGGGATTTTACGAGCAGTACTTC. This codes for CASSPNIAGGFYEQYF.

Concerning this clone itself: Distinct nucleotide sequences in the sample also encode this CDR3. V gene TRBV6-5 combines with J gene TRBJ2-3; 12 nucleotides agree with TRBD2. Germline loops: CDR1 MNHEY, CDR2 SVGAGI. This CDR3 is built from 14 residues. Trimming cost V 9 bases and J 3 bases; bases outside gene matches: 4. The CDR3 DNA sequence: TGTGCCAGTTCTAGCGGGGGGGGAACAGATACGCAGTATTTT. Its protein is CASSSGGGTDTQYF.

A few counts support this clone. V usage is TRBV10-2 and J usage is TRBJ2-1, with 7 positions matching TRBD2. Germline CDR1 is WSHSY and CDR2 is SAAADI. CDR3 length equals 16 residues. V was pared by 0 bases and J by 6 bases, with 8 bases of the junction left unmatched. The CDR3 spells CASSESFRGGGNEQFF. CDR3 sequence (DNA): TGCGCCAGCAGTGAGTCTTTCCGGGGCGGGGGCAATGAGCAGTTCTTC.

This chain connects TRBV4-3 to TRBJ2-7; D call uncertain. The CDR3 covers 15 residues. V shed 0 bases and J shed 6 bases, with 15 bases lying between them. Germline CDR1 is LGHNA and CDR2 is YSLEER. CDR3 in DNA: TGCGCCAGCAGCCAAGATTTAGGTTTAGGTCTCGAGCAGTACTTC. As protein: CASSQDLGLGLEQYF.

CDR3 coding DNA: TGTGCCAGCAGCGTACTGGGGACAGGATATGACGGCGAGCAGTACTTC. It codes for CASSVLGTGYDGEQYF. The chain has TRBV9 and TRBJ2-7; 8 nucleotides align to TRBD1. The length of the CDR3 is 16 residues. Germline V lookup: CDR1 SGDLS, CDR2 YYNGEE. J lost 6 bases, V lost 1 base, and 12 bases had no gene match. Full variable domain (outside the CDR3, taken from reference TRBV9 and TRBJ2-7): DSGVTQTPKHLITATGQRVTLRCSPRSGDLSVYWYQQSLDQGLQFLIQYYNGEERAKGNILERFSAQQFPDLHSELNLSSLELGDSALYFCASSVLGTGYDGEQYFGPGTRLTVT.

This chain joins TRBV6-2 or TRBV6-3 and TRBJ2-1, with TRBD2 matching over 9 bases. Germline CDR1 reads MNHEY; CDR2 reads SVGEGT. The CDR3 is 15 amino acids. V lost 5 bases to trimming and J lost 4 bases; unmatched junction nucleotides: 6. This CDR3 is CASSLLAGSYNEQFF. CDR3 DNA: TGTGCCAGCAGTCTCCTAGCGGGGTCTTACAATGAGCAGTTCTTC.

The chain recombines TRBV19 with TRBJ1-4; 8 bases agree with TRBD1. The germline V gene has CDR1 LNHDA and CDR2 SQIVND (reference sequence). The CDR3 runs to 14 residues. V shed 4 bases, J shed 7 bases, and the junction held 5 bases outside the gene matches. The CDR3 sequence is CASSTGGRGEKLFF. For the CDR3, the DNA is TGTGCCAGTAGTACAGGGGGCAGGGGTGAAAAACTGTTTTTT.

The V call is TRBV5-6, the J call TRBJ2-7; 10 nucleotides line up with TRBD1. CDR1 and CDR2 from the germline V gene are SGHDT and YYEEEE. J gave up 5 bases and V 4 bases, and 9 bases lay outside the gene matches. The CDR3 runs to 15 residues. CDR3 loop: CASSPLWTGGNEQYF. As DNA, the CDR3 is TGTGCCAGCAGCCCCCTATGGACAGGGGGAAACGAGCAGTACTTC.

The chain links TRBV20-1 to TRBJ1-6; 7 nucleotides line up with TRBD1. CDR1 and CDR2 (germline): DFQATT, SNEGSKA (reference sequence). With 4 bases clipped from V and 14 bases from J, the junction kept 5 bases outside the gene matches. This CDR3 contains 11 residues. The CDR3 DNA follows: TGCAGTGCTATCACCAGGGGGACCCTCCACTTT. The encoded protein is CSAITRGTLHF.

This chain links TRBV4-2 with TRBJ2-7, with 10 bases identical to TRBD1. Unmatched junction bases numbered 6, after V lost 0 bases and J lost 4 bases. This CDR3 comprises 16 residues. The germline V gene encodes CDR1 LGHNA and CDR2 YNFKEQ. This CDR3 reads CASSQDGGTGVYEQYF. CDR3 in DNA: TGTGCCAGCAGCCAAGATGGGGGGACAGGGGTGTACGAGCAGTACTTC.

The J gene is TRBJ1-2, the V gene TRBV5-4, with 9 nucleotides matching TRBD1. Trimming at V came to 2 bases and at J to 1 base, leaving 6 bases not matched to a gene. Germline loops: CDR1 SGHNT, CDR2 YYREEE (reference sequence). The CDR3 spans 16 residues. The CDR3 region is CASSLGDRGINYGYTF. CDR3 coding DNA: TGTGCCAGCAGCTTAGGAGACAGGGGGATTAACTATGGCTACACCTTC.

This clone was found many times. The genes are TRBV11-3 and TRBJ2-3, with D unclear. The germline gives CDR1 SGHNT, CDR2 YENEEA. The V end was cut by 0 bases, the J end by 3 bases, with 4 bases between. CDR3 size: 13 residues. The DNA for the CDR3 is TGTGCCAGCAGCTTAGAACAGACAGATACGCAGTATTTT. Translating it yields CASSLEQTDTQYF.

The chain uses TRBV5-5 and TRBJ2-3, with 7 bases matching TRBD1. Germline CDR1 is SGHKS and CDR2 is YYEKEE (reference sequence). The J segment lost 0 bases and the V segment lost 1 base, leaving 8 bases of the junction unmatched. The CDR3 sequence is 17 residues long. CDR3 amino acids: CASSLPPGGPSTDTQYF. The CDR3 DNA is TGTGCCAGCAGCTTGCCCCCAGGGGGACCTAGCACAGATACGCAGTATTTT.

V usage is TRBV9 and J usage is TRBJ1-4; D is possibly TRBD1 (5 bases). V lost 4 bases to trimming and J lost 8 bases, with 18 bases between them. The CDR3 is made up of 15 amino acids. Germline V gives CDR1 SGDLS, CDR2 YYNGEE. The CDR3 is CASSMAGREDEKLFF. As DNA, the CDR3 is TGTGCCAGCAGCATGGCGGGCAGGGAGGACGAAAAACTGTTTTTT.

This sequence joins TRBV5-6 and TRBJ2-2, with TRBD2 as a possible D gene (6 bases). This CDR3 is built from 14 residues. From germline, CDR1 is SGHDT and CDR2 YYEEEE. V dropped 3 bases and J dropped 3 bases, with 9 bases sitting between them. The CDR3 protein is CASSSGLYTGELFF. DNA for the CDR3: TGTGCCAGCAGCTCGGGACTTTACACCGGGGAGCTGTTTTTT.

The J gene is TRBJ2-2, the V gene TRBV19; D is uncertain. Per germline, CDR1 LNHDA and CDR2 SQIVND (reference sequence). V was shortened by 7 bases and J by 3 bases, with 9 bases between the two germline ends. The CDR3 contains 13 residues. CDR3 in amino acids: CASISLDTGELFF. The CDR3 DNA is TGTGCCAGTATTTCCCTGGACACCGGGGAGCTGTTTTTT. The full variable domain, with the rest looked up from reference TRBV19 and TRBJ2-2, is DGGITQSPKYLFRKEGQNVTLSCEQNLNHDAMYWYRQDPGQGLRLIYYSQIVNDFQKGDIAEGYSVSREKKESFPLTVTSAQKNPTAFYLCASISLDTGELFFGEGSRLTVL.

In its sample, this clone was seen once. The chain carries TRBV14 and TRBJ2-1; 10 nucleotides line up with TRBD1. Trimming removed 4 bases from V and 0 bases from J; junction bases left unmatched: 12. Germline-derived CDR1 and CDR2 are SGHDN and FVKESK. CDR3 length: 19 residues. CDR3 protein: CASSRDRQGAFLSYNEQFF. The CDR3, as DNA: TGTGCCAGCAGCCGAGACCGACAGGGGGCTTTCCTCTCCTACAATGAGCAGTTCTTC.

J is TRBJ2-1 and V is TRBV6-4; 7 nucleotides line up with TRBD2. The CDR3 totals 21 residues. Germline V gene data show CDR1 as MRHNA and CDR2 as SNTAGT. J lost 0 bases, V lost 0 bases, and 17 bases had no gene match. The CDR3 reads CASSDSIWRINRGDSYNEQFF. The DNA of the CDR3 is TGTGCCAGCAGTGACTCGATTTGGCGTATCAATCGGGGGGACTCCTACAATGAGCAGTTCTTC.

The CDR3 reads CASSVLAGGKTDTQYF. Written as DNA, the CDR3 is TGTGCCAGCAGCGTGCTAGCGGGGGGAAAAACAGATACGCAGTATTTT. V gene TRBV7-3 combines with J gene TRBJ2-3; 11 bases align to TRBD2. Losses at the gene ends were 5 bases for V and 3 bases for J; bases not matched to a gene: 7. The CDR3 length is 16 residues. Germline V gene sequence: CDR1 SGHTA, CDR2 FQGTGA.

CDR3 bases: TGTGCCATCGGAACAGGGGAGACCCAGTACTTC. Encoded protein: CAIGTGETQYF. The rearrangement joins TRBV10-3 to TRBJ2-5; tentatively, D is TRBD1 (6 bases). CDR3 length: 11 residues. Between the trimmed V and J ends, which lost 8 bases and 5 bases, there was a span of 9 bases. Looked up from germline, CDR1 is ENHRY and CDR2 is SYGVKD.

The V call is TRBV10-1, the J call TRBJ2-7; the D gene is possibly TRBD1 (6 bases). Germline CDR1 reads WNHNN; CDR2 reads SYGVQD (reference sequence). The germline V and J ends were trimmed by 0 bases and 0 bases, with 9 bases remaining between them. The CDR3 has 15 residues. The CDR3 region is CASSESGDNSYEQYF. CDR3 sequence (DNA): TGCGCCAGCAGTGAGTCAGGGGACAACTCCTACGAGCAGTACTTC.

The chain has TRBV6-2 or TRBV6-3 and TRBJ1-6; the D is unclear. V gave up 0 bases and J gave up 7 bases, with 7 bases separating them. CDR1 and CDR2 (germline): MNHEY, SVGEGT. The CDR3 has 14 residues. The CDR3 nucleotides read TGTGCCAGCAGTTACTCGGGATTAAATTCACCCCTCCACTTT. Amino acid sequence: CASSYSGLNSPLHF.

The chain carries TRBV9 and TRBJ2-7; a weak D match, TRBD2 (5 bases). Looked up from germline, CDR1 is SGDLS and CDR2 is YYNGEE. The CDR3 spans 15 residues. V was clipped by 1 base and J by 6 bases, with 17 bases between them. The CDR3 DNA is TGTGCCAGCAGCGTAACCCCCAAGAGGGAAAGCGAGCAGTACTTC. It yields the protein CASSVTPKRESEQYF. The complete variable domain, with remaining parts taken from reference TRBV9 and TRBJ2-7, reads DSGVTQTPKHLITATGQRVTLRCSPRSGDLSVYWYQQSLDQGLQFLIQYYNGEERAKGNILERFSAQQFPDLHSELNLSSLELGDSALYFCASSVTPKRESEQYFGPGTRLTVT.

The genes are TRBV3-1 (or the pseudogene TRBV3-2) and TRBJ2-3; the match to TRBD2 covers 11 bases. V was pared by 3 bases and J by 4 bases, with 9 bases of the junction left unmatched. The CDR3 sequence is 17 residues long. Germline CDR1 is LGHDT and CDR2 is YNNKEL (reference sequence). CDR3 nucleotides: TGTGCCAGCAGCCATCGACTAGCGGGGCAGGTAGCAGATACGCAGTATTTT. It translates to CASSHRLAGQVADTQYF.

V usage is TRBV7-3 and J usage is TRBJ2-3; D ambiguous. This CDR3 is 14 amino acids long. V was cut by 5 bases and J by 0 bases, with 9 bases left in between. The germline V gene encodes CDR1 SGHTA and CDR2 FQGTGA. Here the CDR3 reads CASSPTLSTDTQYF. CDR3 nucleotides: TGTGCCAGCAGCCCGACTTTGAGCACAGATACGCAGTATTTT.

The chain carries TRBV29-1 and TRBJ1-2; D is ambiguous. This CDR3 is 10 amino acids long. The germline V and J ends were trimmed by 3 bases and 7 bases, with 6 bases remaining between them. The germline CDR1 and CDR2 sequences are SQVTM and ANQGSEA. The CDR3: CSVEKAGYTF. CDR3 nucleotides: TGCAGCGTTGAGAAGGCTGGCTACACCTTC.